The T cell receptor beta chain described here comes from a study of blood T cell repertoires in COVID-19. Whole-study context: T cells, B-cell-depleted T cells, or PBMCs supplied cDNA or gDNA.

Source study methods: Reference gene primer amplification gave estimated nucleated cell counts. Sequencing used immunoSEQ multiplex PCR; TCRdb keeps in-frame clones, though not all of them. V, J and clone size are those of that table, while D and trimming were read from the DNA. The sample shows about 220,000 clones, 86% of them seen only once. Germline V gives CDR1 MNHEY, CDR2 SMNVEV (reference sequence). The CDR3 covers 15 residues. V lost 5 bases to trimming and J lost 0 bases, with 11 bases between them. The rearrangement joins TRBV27 to TRBJ1-5; TRBD1 is a possible D gene (6 bases). This receptor was identified in a man younger than 45 who had recovered from COVID-19. Sequences were obtained from peripheral blood. In nucleotides, the CDR3 is TGTGCCAGCAGTCCCCAGGGGACTAGCAATCAGCCCCAGCATTTT. Residues: CASSPQGTSNQPQHF.